What follows are 30 T cell receptor beta chains derived from one specimen sequenced in a study of CD8+ T cells in alopecia areata (dated by TCRdb to the late 2010s). The receptor library was made with the immunoSEQ multiplex PCR assay. For TCR sequencing, RNA was extracted from every sample and reverse transcribed into cDNA to serve as template. TCRdb mirrors the immuneACCESS table, restricted to in-frame sequences. Some clones are absent from its copies; in checked studies, under half trace to an unresolved V gene, and the reason for the others is unknown. In this sample the table shows approximately 89,000 clones, 51% of which occur a single time. The ten most abundant clones make up 5.5% to 6% of the sample. The source material was NKG2D-high CD8+ T cells sorted from blood. This specimen's cell subset or site label, interpreted: sorted CD8+ NKG2D-high blood T cells. The source of these receptors is a human donor with alopecia areata.

In its sample, this clone was seen a few times. This chain joins TRBV27 and TRBJ2-5; no clear D gene. The CDR3 consists of 14 residues. Trimming stripped 1 base from V and 5 bases from J, with 11 bases between. The germline V gene has CDR1 MNHEY and CDR2 SMNVEV (reference sequence). The CDR3: CASSLYNLGETQYF. The CDR3 region has the DNA TGTGCCAGCAGTTTATACAACCTAGGGGAGACCCAGTACTTC.

J is TRBJ1-1 and V is TRBV5-6; D remains unclear. The V and J ends lost 4 bases and 11 bases respectively, with 15 bases between them. The CDR3 contains 12 residues. The V gene's germline CDR1 is SGHDT and CDR2 YYEEEE. CDR3: CASSLAAGYAFF. The CDR3 coding sequence is TGTGCCAGCAGCCTTGCTGCTGGATATGCTTTCTTT.

This clone was detected only a few times. The CDR3 spells CASSQESVAFF. The CDR3 bases are TGCGCCAGCAGCCAAGAAAGCGTGGCTTTCTTT. The chain joins TRBV4-1 to TRBJ1-1; D remains unclear. The V end was cut by 0 bases, the J end by 11 bases, with 7 bases between. Germline CDR1 is MGHRA and CDR2 is YSYEKL. The CDR3 extends over 11 amino acids.

This clone was counted a few times. The chain combines TRBV7-9 with TRBJ1-5; 7 nucleotides match TRBD1. The CDR3 is 17 residues long. Germline V lookup: CDR1 SEHNR, CDR2 FQNEAQ (reference sequence). J lost 5 bases, V lost 4 bases, and 14 bases had no gene match. The CDR3 region has the DNA TGTGCCAGCAGCTCAGGTACTCCGGGGACAGATGATCAGCCCCAGCATTTT. Its protein is CASSSGTPGTDDQPQHF.

This clone was counted between two and nine times. The same CDR3 also results from other DNA sequences found in this sample. The J gene is TRBJ2-1, the V gene TRBV29-1; 7 nucleotides align to TRBD1. CDR1 and CDR2 from the germline V gene are SQVTM and ANQGSEA. V dropped 7 bases and J dropped 0; count of bases not matched to a gene: 3. The CDR3 has 13 amino acids. The DNA of the CDR3 is TGCAGCGCTAGGGACAGCTCCTACAATGAGCAGTTCTTC. Its protein product is CSARDSSYNEQFF.

V and J are TRBV4-3 and TRBJ2-1; D may match TRBD1 or TRBD2 (5 bases each). The CDR3 covers 16 residues. Looked up from germline, CDR1 is LGHNA and CDR2 is YSLEER. V dropped 0 bases and J dropped 7 bases, with 16 bases sitting between them. The CDR3: CASSQDRGGWGNEQFF. The CDR3 coding sequence is TGCGCCAGCAGCCAAGATCGGGGCGGGTGGGGAAATGAGCAGTTCTTC.

The CDR3 protein is CASSLGTSGGNEQFF. In nucleotides, the CDR3 is TGCGCCAGCAGCCTCGGGACTAGCGGGGGAAATGAGCAGTTCTTC. J is TRBJ2-1 and V is TRBV4-1; 14 bases align to TRBD2. The CDR3 runs to 15 residues. The trim removed 4 bases at V and 7 bases at J, leaving 3 bases unmatched. Per germline, CDR1 MGHRA and CDR2 YSYEKL.

This chain connects TRBV10-3 to TRBJ2-5; D is ambiguous. The length of the CDR3 is 14 residues. V was clipped by 3 bases and J by 0 bases, with 8 bases between them. The germline CDR1 and CDR2 sequences are ENHRY and SYGVKD. This chain's CDR3 is CAISENSHQETQYF. In nucleotides, the CDR3 is TGTGCCATCAGTGAAAACAGTCACCAAGAGACCCAGTACTTC.

This clone was detected only once. The CDR3 loop reads CASSDGTGTDTQYF. CDR3 sequence (DNA): TGTGCCAGCAGTGACGGGACAGGCACAGATACGCAGTATTTT. The chain recombines TRBV2 with TRBJ2-3; 7 nucleotides agree with TRBD1. Germline assignment: CDR1 SNHLY and CDR2 FYNNEI. The length of the CDR3 is 14 residues. V was clipped by 3 bases and J by 1 base; unmatched bases: 1.

V is TRBV9 and J is TRBJ2-1; 8 bases match TRBD2. The CDR3 spans 13 residues. The junction had 1 base not matched to a gene; V was cut back by 1 base and J by 7 bases. Looked up from germline, CDR1 is SGDLS and CDR2 is YYNGEE. CDR3 nucleotides: TGTGCCAGCAGCGTATCGGGGGGGAATGAGCAGTTCTTC. It encodes CASSVSGGNEQFF.

The chain recombines TRBV29-1 with TRBJ2-1, with 7 bases that match TRBD1. The V and J ends lost 6 bases and 7 bases, in that order; junction bases with no gene match: 15. The CDR3 totals 15 residues. CDR1 and CDR2 (germline): SQVTM, ANQGSEA. In DNA form, the CDR3 reads TGCAGCGTAATACAGGGGTCTTTCTACGGTAATGAGCAGTTCTTC. Amino acid sequence: CSVIQGSFYGNEQFF.

The rearrangement uses TRBV9 and TRBJ2-1; D could derive from TRBD1 or TRBD2 (5 bases each). Germline CDR1 and CDR2: SGDLS and YYNGEE. Trimming took 6 bases from V and 8 from J, leaving 12 bases between them. The CDR3 extends over 12 amino acids. This chain's CDR3 is CASTPGTDEQFF. DNA of the CDR3: TGTGCCAGCACCCCCGGGACCGATGAGCAGTTCTTC.

The chain links TRBV18 to TRBJ2-7, with D possibly matching TRBD2 (6 bases). CDR3 size: 14 residues. V was trimmed by 5 bases and J by 4 bases, leaving 15 bases between them. In germline, CDR1 is KGHSH, CDR2 LQKENI. The CDR3 bases are TGTGCCAGCTCAGGACCGGGACTGTCGTACGAGCAGTACTTC. Translated, it gives CASSGPGLSYEQYF.

The rearrangement links TRBV4-1 to TRBJ2-5; tentatively, D is TRBD1 or TRBD2 (5 bases each). The ends were cut back, 2 bases at V and 5 bases at J, with 15 bases in the middle. Germline CDR1 reads MGHRA; CDR2 reads YSYEKL. This CDR3 region has 15 residues. The CDR3 DNA reads as TGCGCCAGCAGCCAAAACGAGGGGCTGGTTGAGACCCAGTACTTC. Its translation: CASSQNEGLVETQYF.

This clone was counted only a few times. V is TRBV23-1 and J is TRBJ2-6, with TRBD2 as a possible D gene (5 bases). TRBV23-1 is an ORF; its function is uncertain. V lost 8 bases and J lost 6, with 14 bases in between. The CDR3 has 14 amino acids. This chain's CDR3 is CASERTLVANVLTF. The CDR3 DNA reads as TGCGCCAGCGAGCGGACTCTAGTGGCCAACGTCCTGACTTTC.

This chain uses TRBV29-1 with TRBJ2-2; 8 nucleotides align to TRBD2. Per germline, CDR1 SQVTM and CDR2 ANQGSEA. This CDR3 comprises 15 residues. Trimming took 4 bases from V and 6 from J; bases not matched to a gene: 10. The CDR3 here is CSVGTSRLGPGELFF. The CDR3 DNA follows: TGCAGCGTTGGGACTAGCCGCCTGGGGCCCGGGGAGCTGTTTTTT.

V is TRBV29-1 and J is TRBJ1-1, with D possibly being TRBD1 (6 bases). Between the trimmed V and J ends, which lost 5 bases and 1 base, there was a span of 14 bases. Germline assignment: CDR1 SQVTM and CDR2 ANQGSEA. The CDR3 sequence is 14 residues long. The CDR3 reads CSVLGSGANTEAFF. The CDR3 nucleotides read TGCAGCGTTCTGGGGTCAGGGGCGAACACTGAAGCTTTCTTT.

There are a few counts of this clone. The chain is built from TRBV29-1 and TRBJ1-1; TRBD1 might be the D (6 bases). With 0 bases removed from V and 9 bases from J, the gap between germline ends came to 14 bases. CDR3 size: 13 residues. Germline V gene sequence: CDR1 SQVTM, CDR2 ANQGSEA. This chain's CDR3 is CSVEDTQQGKAFF. Written as DNA, the CDR3 is TGCAGCGTTGAAGATACTCAACAGGGAAAAGCTTTCTTT.

The rearrangement links TRBV18 to TRBJ2-5; D tentatively reads TRBD1 or TRBD2 (5 bases each). With 4 bases removed from V and 4 bases from J, the gap between germline ends came to 19 bases. Germline V gene sequence: CDR1 KGHSH, CDR2 LQKENI. The CDR3 runs 16 residues. For the CDR3, the DNA is TGTGCCAGCTCACTGGGGACGGCGGACTGGGGAGAGACCCAGTACTTC. As protein: CASSLGTADWGETQYF.

The CDR3 coding sequence is TGTGCCAGCAGTCTTACGGCTAAGTACTACGAGCAGTACTTC. This translates into CASSLTAKYYEQYF. This sequence joins TRBV27 and TRBJ2-7; no clear D gene. Per germline, CDR1 MNHEY and CDR2 SMNVEV (reference sequence). The CDR3 is 14 amino acids. Trimming took off 5 bases at V and 3 bases at J, with 14 bases between the two ends.

This clone has more than one count but fewer than ten. The chain joins TRBV19 to TRBJ2-1; the match to TRBD2 covers 7 bases. The V gene's germline CDR1 is LNHDA and CDR2 SQIVND (reference sequence). The CDR3 length is 16 residues. The trim removed 3 bases at V and 3 bases at J, leaving 8 bases unmatched. CDR3 sequence: CASSIGVAGYYNEQFF. Written as DNA, the CDR3 is TGTGCCAGTAGTATCGGTGTAGCGGGCTACTACAATGAGCAGTTCTTC.

A few counts support this clone. CDR3 nucleotides: TGTGCCAGCAGGACGGGGGGCGCCGAAGCTTTCTTT. This translates into CASRTGGAEAFF. The rearrangement joins TRBV27 to TRBJ1-1; a weak D match, TRBD1 (6 bases). The V gene's germline CDR1 is MNHEY and CDR2 SMNVEV (reference sequence). This CDR3 is 12 amino acids long. V dropped 6 bases and J dropped 8 bases, with 13 bases sitting between them.

The chain joins TRBV30 to TRBJ1-6, with 7 positions matching TRBD1. Germline V gives CDR1 GTSNPN, CDR2 SVGIG (reference sequence). There are 16 residues in the CDR3. The ends lost 3 bases at V and 6 bases at J; junction bases unmatched: 11. CDR3 sequence (DNA): TGTGCCTGGAGCGTACAAGGGGACAGATTTAATTCACCCCTCCACTTT. Translation gives CAWSVQGDRFNSPLHF. Based on the CDR3 plus reference TRBV30 and TRBJ1-6, the full variable domain is SQTIHQWPATLVQPVGSPLSLECTVEGTSNPNLYWYRQAAGRGLQLLFYSVGIGQISSEVPQNLSASRPQDRQFILSSKKLLLSDSGFYLCAWSVQGDRFNSPLHFGNGTRLTVT.

Worth noting for this clone: Other DNA sequences in this specimen translate into the identical CDR3. The CDR3 coding sequence is TGCAGCGTTGAGGGAGGGGCCGGGGAGCTGTTTTTT. Translation: CSVEGGAGELFF. The chain couples TRBV29-1 to TRBJ2-2; 7 bases map to TRBD2. The trim removed 3 bases at V and 6 bases at J, leaving 1 base unmatched. The CDR3 totals 12 residues. From germline, CDR1 is SQVTM and CDR2 ANQGSEA.

The gene calls are TRBV7-2 and TRBJ2-7; weak D call: TRBD2 (5 bases). This CDR3 is 13 amino acids long. Per germline, CDR1 SGHTA and CDR2 FQGNSA. The V end lost 4 bases, the J end lost 2 bases, and 9 bases lay between the germline ends. CDR3 DNA sequence: TGTGCCAGCAGCTCCGGACTCACCTACGAGCAGTACTTC. Residues: CASSSGLTYEQYF.

This clone has more than one count but fewer than ten. This chain connects TRBV28 to TRBJ2-7; D is uncertain. This CDR3 region has 13 residues. V was pared by 3 bases and J by 2 bases, with 8 bases between. Germline V CDR1 and CDR2: MDHEN, SYDVKM. CDR3 sequence (DNA): TGTGCCAGCAGTTTTGAGGCTACCTACGAGCAGTACTTC. This sequence encodes CASSFEATYEQYF.

The rearrangement uses TRBV13 and TRBJ2-1, with D tentatively TRBD2 (6 bases). The V end lost 7 bases, the J end lost 7 bases, and 14 bases lay between the germline ends. In germline, CDR1 is PRHDT, CDR2 FYEKMQ (reference sequence). There are 13 residues in the CDR3. In DNA, the CDR3 is TGTGCCAGCAACAACCTAGCGCGGAATGAGCAGTTCTTC. It encodes CASNNLARNEQFF.

This clone has only a few counts. The rearrangement joins TRBV23-1 to TRBJ2-4; TRBD1 aligns across 7 bases. TRBV23-1 is an open reading frame, and its role is uncertain. This CDR3 has 12 residues. V was clipped by 6 bases and J by 7 bases; unmatched bases: 3. CDR3: CASRGTENIQYF. CDR3 nucleotide sequence: TGCGCCAGCAGGGGGACAGAGAACATTCAGTACTTC.

The V call is TRBV29-1, the J call TRBJ2-7; the D is unclear. Germline V lookup: CDR1 SQVTM, CDR2 ANQGSEA. CDR3 length: 13 amino acids. Trimming shortened V by 4 bases and J by 3 bases, and 13 bases separated the two germline ends. CDR3 sequence reads: CSVVGQEDYEQYF. CDR3 nucleotides: TGCAGCGTTGTCGGTCAGGAAGACTACGAGCAGTACTTC.

This chain links TRBV27 with TRBJ2-3, with 8 bases matching TRBD2. V shed 6 bases, J shed 4 bases, and the junction held 9 bases outside the gene matches. Per the germline V gene, CDR1 is MNHEY and CDR2 is SMNVEV (reference sequence). The CDR3 is 15 residues long. CDR3 protein: CASSPGGGPPDTQYF. The CDR3 nucleotides read TGTGCCAGCAGCCCGGGGGGGGGTCCGCCAGATACGCAGTATTTT.